These 23 T cell receptor beta chains originate from one sample sequenced in a study of cytomegalovirus exposure and HLA in healthy donors. The PCR made use of 60 Vbeta and 13 Jbeta primers. The method was immunoSEQ multiplex PCR; TCRdb's version includes in-frame clones alone and lacks a portion of them. The sample has 100,000 to 150,000 clones, about three quarters seen once; the top ten hold about 1.8%. Sample: PBMCs. The source is a woman aged 40 to 50 in good health and CMV-seronegative.

On this clone: This CDR3 is also generated by other DNA sequences in the sample. This chain connects TRBV5-1 to TRBJ2-7; TRBD1 is a possible D gene (6 bases). CDR3 size: 13 residues. CDR1 SGHRS and CDR2 YFSETQ come from the germline V gene. V lost 0 bases, J lost 7 bases, and 11 bases lay in between. The CDR3 is CASSLARGGEQYF. DNA of the CDR3: TGCGCCAGCAGCTTGGCCAGGGGTGGAGAGCAGTACTTC.

As regards this clone: Germline and junction disagree at one end, which may indicate a read error. The chain employs TRBV7-8 and TRBJ1-3; TRBD1 might be the D (6 bases). The CDR3 runs to 14 residues. CDR1 and CDR2 from the germline V gene are SGHVS and FQNEAQ. The CDR3 nucleotides are TGTGCCAGCGGCTTAGGGACATCCGGAAACACCATATATTTT. As protein: CASGLGTSGNTIYF.

The chain uses TRBV27 and TRBJ1-4, with D possibly being TRBD1 (5 bases). V dropped 7 bases and J dropped 0 bases, with 9 bases sitting between them. This CDR3 has 14 residues. Germline assignment: CDR1 MNHEY and CDR2 SMNVEV (reference sequence). CDR3 bases: TGTGCCAGCAAAGGGGCCGCAACTAATGAAAAACTGTTTTTT. It yields the protein CASKGAATNEKLFF.

The chain links TRBV2 to TRBJ1-2; possibly TRBD1 for D (6 bases). Per germline, CDR1 SNHLY and CDR2 FYNNEI. The germline V and J ends were trimmed by 10 bases and 5 bases, with 14 bases remaining between them. The CDR3 sequence is 12 residues long. The CDR3 nucleotides read TGTGCCACATTACAGGGAAGGTATGGCTACACCTTC. Its protein is CATLQGRYGYTF.

The CDR3 DNA follows: TGCGCCAGCAGCTTGGCGTCAGCTGGAAACACCATATATTTT. Translated, it gives CASSLASAGNTIYF. This chain links TRBV5-1 with TRBJ1-3; D uncertain. The CDR3 has 14 amino acids. Trimming removed 0 bases at V and 2 bases at J, with 6 bases between. The germline gives CDR1 SGHRS, CDR2 YFSETQ. The entire variable domain, with the rest obtained from reference TRBV5-1 and TRBJ1-3, is as follows: KAGVTQTPRYLIKTRGQQVTLSCSPISGHRSVSWYQQTPGQGLQFLFEYFSETQRNKGNFPGRFSGRQFSNSRSEMNVSTLELGDSALYLCASSLASAGNTIYFGEGSWLTVV.

The chain employs TRBV27 and TRBJ2-1; 11 bases line up with TRBD2. Per the germline V gene, CDR1 is MNHEY and CDR2 is SMNVEV (reference sequence). Trimming at V came to 5 bases and at J to 4 bases, leaving 4 bases not matched to a gene. The CDR3 spans 15 residues. CDR3 sequence reads: CASSLTSGNYNEQFF. The CDR3 DNA sequence: TGTGCCAGCAGTCTGACTAGCGGGAATTACAATGAGCAGTTCTTC.

This clone was counted a single time. The chain employs TRBV2 and TRBJ2-2; TRBD2 matches 13 bases. There are 14 residues in the CDR3. V lost 7 bases and J lost 8; bases outside the gene matches: 4. Germline assignment: CDR1 SNHLY and CDR2 FYNNEI. The chain's CDR3 is CASTLLAGGGELFF. CDR3 sequence (DNA): TGTGCCAGCACCCTACTAGCGGGAGGGGGGGAGCTGTTTTTT.

This rearrangement joins TRBV29-1 to TRBJ2-5; TRBD2 matches at 10 bases. The CDR3 runs 18 residues. Trimming cost V 0 bases and J 3 bases; bases outside gene matches: 13. CDR1 and CDR2 (germline): SQVTM, ANQGSEA. Written as DNA, the CDR3 is TGCAGCGTTGAAGACAGGAGGGGGTCTAGCGGGAGTGAAGAGACCCAGTACTTC. Its translation is CSVEDRRGSSGSEETQYF. Variable domain in full (rest from reference TRBV29-1 and TRBJ2-5): SAVISQKPSRDICQRGTSLTIQCQVDSQVTMMFWYRQQPGQSLTLIATANQGSEATYESGFVIDKFPISRPNLTFSTLTVSNMSPEDSSIYLCSVEDRRGSSGSEETQYFGPGTRLLVL.

This rearrangement joins TRBV28 to TRBJ2-7; 11 positions match TRBD1. Germline V gene lookup returns CDR1 MDHEN and CDR2 SYDVKM. CDR3 length equals 16 residues. V dropped 2 bases and J dropped 7; count of bases not matched to a gene: 10. Written as DNA, the CDR3 is TGTGCCAGCAGTTTAGGAACGGGACAGGGGGTTTTGGAGCAGTACTTC. Translating gives CASSLGTGQGVLEQYF. The full variable domain, completed using reference TRBV28 and TRBJ2-7, is DVKVTQSSRYLVKRTGEKVFLECVQDMDHENMFWYRQDPGLGLRLIYFSYDVKMKEKGDIPEGYSVSREKKERFSLILESASTNQTSMYLCASSLGTGQGVLEQYFGPGTRLTVT.

The chain employs TRBV10-3 and TRBJ1-6; 9 bases fit TRBD1. CDR3 length equals 15 residues. Germline CDR1 reads ENHRY; CDR2 reads SYGVKD. With 2 bases clipped from V and 15 bases from J, the junction kept 11 bases outside the gene matches. CDR3 loop: CAISEGDRASSSLHF. CDR3 sequence (DNA): TGTGCCATCAGTGAGGGGGACAGGGCCTCTTCCAGCCTCCACTTT.

The chain has TRBV29-1 and TRBJ1-2; D is possibly TRBD1 (5 bases). The V gene's germline CDR1 is SQVTM and CDR2 ANQGSEA. The CDR3 spans 14 residues. V was shortened by 1 base and J by 8 bases, with 17 bases between the two germline ends. The CDR3 reads CSVEVGGGSRGYTF. CDR3 sequence (DNA): TGCAGCGTTGAAGTTGGGGGGGGGTCTCGCGGCTACACCTTC. Looking up the rest from reference TRBV29-1 and TRBJ1-2 gives the full variable domain: SAVISQKPSRDICQRGTSLTIQCQVDSQVTMMFWYRQQPGQSLTLIATANQGSEATYESGFVIDKFPISRPNLTFSTLTVSNMSPEDSSIYLCSVEVGGGSRGYTFGSGTRLTVV.

Here the CDR3 DNA reads TGTGCCAGCAGTTTGAGGGACAGTTTTACGAATGAGCAGTTCTTC. Its protein is CASSLRDSFTNEQFF. J is TRBJ2-1 and V is TRBV27; 7 bases align to TRBD1. J lost 7 bases, V lost 3 bases, and 9 bases had no gene match. The CDR3 has 15 amino acids. Germline V lookup: CDR1 MNHEY, CDR2 SMNVEV (reference sequence).

The rearrangement uses TRBV5-1 and TRBJ2-3; 7 bases line up with TRBD1. V was clipped by 0 bases and J by 0 bases; unmatched bases: 4. Germline V lookup: CDR1 SGHRS, CDR2 YFSETQ. The CDR3 loop spans 16 amino acids. The CDR3 sequence is CASSLAVQGSTDTQYF. The CDR3 DNA follows: TGCGCCAGCAGCTTGGCCGTACAGGGGAGCACAGATACGCAGTATTTT.

The chain recombines TRBV18 with TRBJ2-1; D not resolved. From germline, CDR1 is KGHSH and CDR2 LQKENI. This CDR3 is 16 amino acids long. The V gene lost 2 bases and the J gene lost 10 bases, with 21 bases spanning the gap. CDR3 amino acids: CASSPSQSLFAPEQFF. The CDR3 region has the DNA TGTGCCAGCTCACCATCTCAAAGTCTGTTCGCGCCCGAGCAGTTCTTC.

This chain connects TRBV5-4 to TRBJ2-2; no clear D gene. Per the germline V gene, CDR1 is SGHNT and CDR2 is YYREEE (reference sequence). The V and J ends lost 4 bases and 0 bases respectively, with 7 bases between them. This CDR3 region has 14 residues. CDR3 sequence: CASSQSANTGELFF. Written as DNA, the CDR3 is TGTGCCAGCAGCCAAAGCGCGAACACCGGGGAGCTGTTTTTT.

The V call is TRBV6-1, the J call TRBJ2-5, with TRBD2 identical over 7 bases. The J call could be wrong; TRBJ2-7 is a better fit for the DNA end. The germline gives CDR1 MNHNS, CDR2 SASEGT. This CDR3 region has 15 residues. CDR3 nucleotide sequence: TGTGCCAGCAGTGTTAGGGAGGGTCGCTCCTACGAGCAGTACTTC. Its protein product is CASSVREGRSYEQYF.

This clone was observed once. The chain combines TRBV5-1 with TRBJ1-4; perhaps TRBD1 as D (6 bases). Germline V gene lookup returns CDR1 SGHRS and CDR2 YFSETQ. This CDR3 has 17 amino acids. Trimming removed 0 bases from V and 0 bases from J, with 12 bases in between. CDR3 bases: TGCGCCAGCAGCTTGGAACAGGGAGTGGCAACTAATGAAAAACTGTTTTTT. This encodes CASSLEQGVATNEKLFF.

The genes are TRBV10-1 and TRBJ2-1, with D tentatively TRBD1 (6 bases). The CDR3 totals 14 residues. Germline V gene lookup returns CDR1 WNHNN and CDR2 SYGVQD (reference sequence). The V and J ends lost 3 bases and 2 bases respectively, with 8 bases between them. CDR3 amino acids: CASSDGQTYNEQFF. The CDR3 DNA reads TGCGCCAGCAGTGACGGACAGACCTACAATGAGCAGTTCTTC.

The V and J genes are TRBV7-2 and TRBJ1-6; 7 bases map to TRBD1. Germline CDR1 SGHTA, CDR2 FQGNSA. The CDR3 is 12 amino acids. Trimming cost V 8 bases and J 7 bases; bases outside gene matches: 2. Written as DNA, the CDR3 is TGTGCCAGCCGGGACAGAAATTCACCCCTCCACTTT. It encodes CASRDRNSPLHF. The full variable domain, rest sourced from reference TRBV7-2 and TRBJ1-6, is GAGVSQSPSNKVTEKGKDVELRCDPISGHTALYWYRQSLGQGLEFLIYFQGNSAPDKSGLPSDRFSAERTGGSVSTLTIQRTQQEDSAVYLCASRDRNSPLHFGNGTRLTVT.

The genes are TRBV4-2 and TRBJ1-5; D may be TRBD1 (6 bases). In germline, CDR1 is LGHNA, CDR2 YNFKEQ. This CDR3 is built from 15 residues. The V end was cut by 1 base, the J end by 5 bases, with 12 bases between. The CDR3 spells CASSQVLQGDQPQHF. The CDR3 DNA reads as TGTGCCAGCAGCCAAGTCTTACAGGGCGATCAGCCCCAGCATTTT.

In this sample, this clone turned up a few times. This CDR3 is CASSPRSTGTGELFF. DNA of the CDR3: TGTGCCAGCTCACCGAGGAGTACGGGGACCGGGGAGCTGTTTTTT. This chain connects TRBV18 to TRBJ2-2, with D perhaps matching TRBD2 (5 bases). The CDR3 length is 15 residues. Deletions cut 3 bases from V and 5 bases from J, with 13 bases between. The germline V gene encodes CDR1 KGHSH and CDR2 LQKENI.

The V and J genes are TRBV7-3 and TRBJ2-1; 9 bases match TRBD2. J lost 6 bases, V lost 2 bases, and 8 bases had no gene match. In germline, CDR1 is SGHTA, CDR2 FQGTGA. CDR3 length equals 16 residues. This chain's CDR3 is CASSLAGGPKGNEQFF. In DNA form, the CDR3 reads TGTGCCAGCAGCTTAGCGGGGGGGCCTAAAGGCAATGAGCAGTTCTTC. Using reference TRBV7-3 and TRBJ2-1 for the parts outside the CDR3, the full variable domain is GAGVSQTPSNKVTEKGKYVELRCDPISGHTALYWYRQSLGQGPEFLIYFQGTGAADDSGLPNDRFFAVRPEGSVSTLKIQRTERGDSAVYLCASSLAGGPKGNEQFFGPGTRLTVL.

The gene calls are TRBV28 and TRBJ1-4; tentative D call: TRBD1 (5 bases). The CDR3 contains 12 residues. CDR1 MDHEN and CDR2 SYDVKM come from the germline V gene. The V end lost 5 bases, the J end lost 11 bases, and 12 bases lay between the germline ends. The CDR3 region is CASSLRPGKLFF. Here the CDR3 DNA reads TGTGCCAGCAGTCTCCGTCCAGGGAAACTGTTTTTT. Based on the CDR3 plus reference TRBV28 and TRBJ1-4, the full variable domain is DVKVTQSSRYLVKRTGEKVFLECVQDMDHENMFWYRQDPGLGLRLIYFSYDVKMKEKGDIPEGYSVSREKKERFSLILESASTNQTSMYLCASSLRPGKLFFGSGTQLSVL.